The sequence of this T cell receptor beta chain was determined in a study of identical twins. Findings and limits, study-wide: With beta out-of-frame sequences, excess sharing by twins was weaker. Because invariant MAIT and iNKT cells could be present, zero-insertion analyses could be partly confounded.

TCRdb reprocessed the 5' RACE reads with MiXCR, giving one entry per CDR3 protein. Here the sample spans roughly 350,000 distinct CDR3 sequences, roughly an eighth being singletons. About this clonotype itself: Its matching antigen is unknown.

The CDR3 spans 12 residues. In germline, CDR1 is SNHLY, CDR2 FYNNEI. V gave up 8 bases and J gave up 2 bases, with 7 bases separating them. The data were also submitted as part of a second study, on yellow fever vaccine responses in identical twins.

Sequenced sample: CD8+ T cells sorted from blood. V usage is TRBV2 and J usage is TRBJ2-1, with D possibly TRBD2 on 5 matching bases. The receptor comes from a young woman in good health. This CDR3 is CASGSAYNEQFF. The DNA of the CDR3 is TGTGCCAGCGGGAGTGCCTACAATGAGCAGTTCTTC.